This TCR beta chain was sequenced for a study of T cell repertoires in cytomegalovirus infection. Background on the study: A matching HLA type, together with CMV infection, was signaled by public TCR beta signatures. The study, taken as a whole, reports: There were HLA-C-restricted CMV-specific TCR beta clonotypes dominating the ex vivo response. Using cumulative public TCR beta family frequency, the authors identified those who carried CMV together with the relevant HLA.

TCRdb passed the reads through MiXCR, listing each CDR3 protein once. The sample has about 140,000 distinct CDR3 sequences, roughly 6% seen once. Germline V gene data show CDR1 as SEHNR and CDR2 as FQNEAQ (reference sequence). Trimming cost V 6 bases and J 1 base, with 16 bases left between them. The CDR3 has 15 residues. This clonotype was picked up a small number of times. Antigen specificity is unknown. This chain joins TRBV7-9 and TRBJ2-7; no definite D call. Sample: PBMCs. The sequence came from a human donor in good health (CMV status not recorded). Some clones in this sample may be carry-over from other donors' samples. The DNA of the CDR3 is TGTGCCAGCAGTACCTTCCCAGGAGCTTCCTACGAGCAGTACTTC. Translated: CASSTFPGASYEQYF.